This T cell receptor (beta chain) is from a study of patients and donors after allogeneic stem cell transplantation. TCRdb fed the RT-PCR reads into MiXCR, producing one record per CDR3 protein. The data show roughly 250,000 distinct CDR3 sequences, around 14% seen once. Per germline, CDR1 DFQATT and CDR2 SNEGSKA (reference sequence). V lost 1 base and J lost 0; bases outside the gene matches: 12. The CDR3 is made up of 19 amino acids. V gene TRBV20-1 combines with J gene TRBJ2-2, with 9 bases matching TRBD2. This sequence was found in a human donor who was either an allogeneic HSCT recipient or a stem cell or donor lymphocyte infusion donor (not recorded which). It is not recorded whose cells these are; they may come from a transplant donor. Sequencing was performed on blood, either unsorted or a sorted T cell fraction (not recorded which). CDR3 DNA sequence: TGCAGTGCTAGAGTAGTAATAGCGGGGGCCCACGCGAACACCGGGGAGCTGTTTTTT. This translates into CSARVVIAGAHANTGELFF.